This T cell receptor (beta chain) comes out of a study of shared T cell receptors in the human thymus. The CDR3 totals 16 residues. Germline CDR1 and CDR2: MDHEN and SYDVKM. V trimming: 6 bases; J trimming: 7 bases; junction bases outside the gene matches: 14. TCRdb keeps only in-frame clones here, not all; method: immunoSEQ multiplex PCR. The table records hundreds of thousands of clones, approximately 89% of them present only once. These sequences were also reported in another study, on human thymus T cells. That work adds: Resections from corrective heart surgery supplied the thymus tissue. Thymic and blood repertoires appeared to carry a bias in their V and J gene usage.

The sequenced sample consisted of thymocytes. The TCR comes from a boy in the first two years of life with a congenital heart defect. The chain joins TRBV28 to TRBJ1-2; TRBD1 matches at 10 bases. CDR3 bases: TGTGCCAGCAGCCCTTTCGACGGGACAGGGGCAGTTGGCTACACCTTC. It yields the protein CASSPFDGTGAVGYTF.